The 6 T cell receptor beta chains below all came from one sample that was sequenced in a study of cytomegalovirus exposure and HLA in healthy donors. The PCR used 60 Vbeta and 13 Jbeta primers. The assay was immunoSEQ multiplex PCR, and TCRdb's table has in-frame clones only and misses some. The sample yields roughly 130,000 clones, about 80% seen once. The sequenced material came from PBMCs. The receptors come from a male donor in good health and CMV-seronegative.

This sequence joins TRBV19 and TRBJ1-1; D perhaps matches TRBD1 (5 bases). The germline gives CDR1 LNHDA, CDR2 SQIVND (reference sequence). CDR3 size: 14 residues. V was trimmed by 6 bases and J by 1 base, leaving 12 bases between them. DNA of the CDR3: TGTGCCAGTAGATACCGTCAGGGGAACACTGAAGCTTTCTTT. Residues: CASRYRQGNTEAFF.

In its sample, this clone was seen a few times. The rearrangement links TRBV7-6 to TRBJ2-3; 9 nucleotides agree with TRBD2. The CDR3 length is 16 residues. Germline V gives CDR1 SGHVS, CDR2 FNYEAQ. V was clipped by 1 base and J by 3 bases; unmatched bases: 5. The DNA of the CDR3 is TGTGCCAGCAGCTTAGGAGGACTAGCGTTAACAGATACGCAGTATTTT. Its protein product is CASSLGGLALTDTQYF. The entire variable domain, with the rest obtained from reference TRBV7-6 and TRBJ2-3, is as follows: GAGVSQSPRYKVTKRGQDVALRCDPISGHVSLYWYRQALGQGPEFLTYFNYEAQQDKSGLPNDRFSAERPEGSISTLTIQRTEQRDSAMYRCASSLGGLALTDTQYFGPGTRLTVL.

Turning to this clone: A junction boundary mismatches the germline segment, possibly from a read error. J is TRBJ1-5 and V is TRBV5-6; D gene uncertain. Germline-derived CDR1 and CDR2 are SGHDT and YYEEEE. There are 13 residues in the CDR3. CDR3 sequence (DNA): TGTGCCAGCAGCTTGGGGAGGAGCCCGAGTGTGGATTTT. It yields the protein CASSLGRSPSVDF.

The chain uses TRBV11-2 and TRBJ2-5, with 12 nucleotides matching TRBD2. Judging by the DNA end, TRBJ2-7 fits better; the J call may be wrong. Germline V gene lookup returns CDR1 SGHAT and CDR2 FQNNGV. This CDR3 spans 15 amino acids. CDR3 residues: CASSRTSGRPNEQYF. CDR3 nucleotide sequence: TGTGCCAGCAGCCGAACTAGCGGGAGGCCAAACGAGCAGTACTTC.

V usage is TRBV6-1 and J usage is TRBJ2-3, with 7 bases lining up with TRBD2. Germline values: CDR1 MNHNS, CDR2 SASEGT. The trim removed 6 bases at V and 0 bases at J, leaving 6 bases unmatched. The CDR3 consists of 15 residues. This CDR3 reads CASRKLAISTDTQYF. CDR3 bases: TGTGCCAGCAGAAAACTAGCGATTAGCACAGATACGCAGTATTTT.

Here the CDR3 DNA reads TGTGCCAGCAGCCATTCAGGAACCTACGAGCAGTACTTC. It specifies CASSHSGTYEQYF. The chain uses TRBV6-5 and TRBJ2-7; D gene uncertain. In germline, CDR1 is MNHEY, CDR2 SVGAGI. Trimming took 6 bases from V and 2 from J, leaving 11 bases between them. This CDR3 is 13 amino acids long.